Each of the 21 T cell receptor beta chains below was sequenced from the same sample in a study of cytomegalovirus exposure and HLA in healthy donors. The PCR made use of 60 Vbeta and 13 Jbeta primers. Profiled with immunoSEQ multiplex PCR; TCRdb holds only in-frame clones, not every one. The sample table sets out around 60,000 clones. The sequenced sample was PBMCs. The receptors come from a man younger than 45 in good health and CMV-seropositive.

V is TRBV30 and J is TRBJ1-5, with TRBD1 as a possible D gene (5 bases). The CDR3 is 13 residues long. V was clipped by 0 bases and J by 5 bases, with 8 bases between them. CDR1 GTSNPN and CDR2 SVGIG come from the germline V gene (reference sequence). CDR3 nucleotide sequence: TGTGCCTGGAGTGTCCAGGGCGATCAGCCCCAGCATTTT. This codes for CAWSVQGDQPQHF.

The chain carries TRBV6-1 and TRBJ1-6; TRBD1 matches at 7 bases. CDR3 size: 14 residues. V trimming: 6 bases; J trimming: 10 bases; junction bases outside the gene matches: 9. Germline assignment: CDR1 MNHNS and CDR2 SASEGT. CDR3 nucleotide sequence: TGTGCCAGCAGCGAGACAGGGAGGTGGTCACCCCTCCACTTT. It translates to CASSETGRWSPLHF.

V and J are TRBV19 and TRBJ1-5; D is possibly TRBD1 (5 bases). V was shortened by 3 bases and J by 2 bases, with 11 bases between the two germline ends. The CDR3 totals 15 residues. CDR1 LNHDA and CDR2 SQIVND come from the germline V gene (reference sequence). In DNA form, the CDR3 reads TGTGCCAGTAGTATCTGGGGCGGGGGCAATCAGCCCCAGCATTTT. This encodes CASSIWGGGNQPQHF.

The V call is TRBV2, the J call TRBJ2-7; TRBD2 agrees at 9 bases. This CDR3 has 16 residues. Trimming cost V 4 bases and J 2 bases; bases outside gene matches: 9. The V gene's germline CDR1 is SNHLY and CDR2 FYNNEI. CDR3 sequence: CASSVELAGTTYEQYF. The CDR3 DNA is TGTGCCAGCAGTGTTGAGCTAGCGGGGACCACCTACGAGCAGTACTTC. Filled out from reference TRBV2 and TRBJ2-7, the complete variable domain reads EPEVTQTPSHQVTQMGQEVILRCVPISNHLYFYWYRQILGQKVEFLVSFYNNEISEKSEIFDDQFSVERPDGSNFTLKIRSTKLEDSAMYFCASSVELAGTTYEQYFGPGTRLTVT.

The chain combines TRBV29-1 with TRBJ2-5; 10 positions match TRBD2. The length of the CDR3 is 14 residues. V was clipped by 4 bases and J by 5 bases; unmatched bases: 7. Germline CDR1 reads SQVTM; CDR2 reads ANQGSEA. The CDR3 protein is CSVAPSGSAETQYF. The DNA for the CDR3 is TGCAGCGTTGCCCCTAGCGGGAGTGCGGAGACCCAGTACTTC.

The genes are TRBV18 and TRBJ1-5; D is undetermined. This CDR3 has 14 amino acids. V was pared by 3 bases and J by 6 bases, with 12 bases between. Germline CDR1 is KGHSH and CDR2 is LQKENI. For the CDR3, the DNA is TGTGCCAGCTCACCTACAAGAGGAGCTCAGCCCCAGCATTTT. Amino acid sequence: CASSPTRGAQPQHF.

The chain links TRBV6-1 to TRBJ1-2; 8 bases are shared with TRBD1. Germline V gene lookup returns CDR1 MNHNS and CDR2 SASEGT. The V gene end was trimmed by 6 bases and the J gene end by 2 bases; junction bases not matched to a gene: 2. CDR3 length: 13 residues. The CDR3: CASRTGENYGYTF. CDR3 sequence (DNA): TGTGCCAGCAGGACAGGGGAGAACTATGGCTACACCTTC.

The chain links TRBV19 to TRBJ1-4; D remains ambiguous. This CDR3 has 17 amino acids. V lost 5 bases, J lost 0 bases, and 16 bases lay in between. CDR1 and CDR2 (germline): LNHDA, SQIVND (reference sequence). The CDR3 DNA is TGTGCCAGTAGTCCGGTCTTCCCATCTACAACTAATGAAAAACTGTTTTTT. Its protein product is CASSPVFPSTTNEKLFF. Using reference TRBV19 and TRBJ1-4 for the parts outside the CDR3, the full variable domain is DGGITQSPKYLFRKEGQNVTLSCEQNLNHDAMYWYRQDPGQGLRLIYYSQIVNDFQKGDIAEGYSVSREKKESFPLTVTSAQKNPTAFYLCASSPVFPSTTNEKLFFGSGTQLSVL.

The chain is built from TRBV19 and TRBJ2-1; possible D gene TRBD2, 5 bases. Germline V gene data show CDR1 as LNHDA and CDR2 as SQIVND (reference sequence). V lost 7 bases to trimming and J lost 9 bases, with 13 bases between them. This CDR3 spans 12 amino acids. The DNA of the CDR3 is TGTGCCAGTAACCACCCTGAGGGTGAGCAGTTCTTC. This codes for CASNHPEGEQFF.

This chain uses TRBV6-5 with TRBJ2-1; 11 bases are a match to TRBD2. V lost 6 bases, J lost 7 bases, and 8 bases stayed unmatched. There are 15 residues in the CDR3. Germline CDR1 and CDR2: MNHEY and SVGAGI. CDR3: CASSPGLAEKNEQFF. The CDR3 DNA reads TGTGCCAGCAGCCCGGGACTAGCGGAGAAGAATGAGCAGTTCTTC.

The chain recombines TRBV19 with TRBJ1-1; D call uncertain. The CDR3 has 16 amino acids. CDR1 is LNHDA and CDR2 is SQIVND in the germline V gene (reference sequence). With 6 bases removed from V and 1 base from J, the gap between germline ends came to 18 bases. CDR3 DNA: TGTGCCAGTAGCCCGACGGGGTGGGCAGAGAACACTGAAGCTTTCTTT. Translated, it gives CASSPTGWAENTEAFF.

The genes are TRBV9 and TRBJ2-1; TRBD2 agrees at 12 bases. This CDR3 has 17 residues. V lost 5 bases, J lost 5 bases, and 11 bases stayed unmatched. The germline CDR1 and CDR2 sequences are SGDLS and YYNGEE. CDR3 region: CASSPGLAGMSDNEQFF. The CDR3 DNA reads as TGTGCCAGCAGTCCTGGACTAGCGGGAATGTCCGACAATGAGCAGTTCTTC.

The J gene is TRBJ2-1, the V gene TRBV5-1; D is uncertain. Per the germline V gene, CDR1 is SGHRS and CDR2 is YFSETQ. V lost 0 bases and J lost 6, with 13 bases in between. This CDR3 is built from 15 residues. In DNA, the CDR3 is TGCGCCAGCAGCTTGGGACTTAAGGTTTTCAATGAGCAGTTCTTC. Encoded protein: CASSLGLKVFNEQFF.

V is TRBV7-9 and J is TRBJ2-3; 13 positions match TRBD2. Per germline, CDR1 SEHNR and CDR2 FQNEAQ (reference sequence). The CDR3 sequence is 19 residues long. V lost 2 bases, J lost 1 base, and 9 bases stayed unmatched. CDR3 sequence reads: CASSLKGLAGVRGTDTQYF. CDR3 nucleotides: TGTGCCAGCAGCTTAAAAGGACTAGCGGGAGTACGAGGCACAGATACGCAGTATTTT.

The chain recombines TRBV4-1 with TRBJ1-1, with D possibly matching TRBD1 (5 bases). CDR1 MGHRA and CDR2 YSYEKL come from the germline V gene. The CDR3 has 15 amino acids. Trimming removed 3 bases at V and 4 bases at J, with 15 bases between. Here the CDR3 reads CASSQTRGEGTEAFF. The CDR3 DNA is TGCGCCAGCAGCCAGACGCGGGGCGAGGGCACTGAAGCTTTCTTT.

The DNA of the CDR3 is TGTGCCAGCAGTTGGTGGGGCAAGAACACCGGGGAGCTGTTTTTT. It specifies CASSWWGKNTGELFF. V usage is TRBV27 and J usage is TRBJ2-2; possibly TRBD1 for D (5 bases). Germline V gene sequence: CDR1 MNHEY, CDR2 SMNVEV (reference sequence). V lost 4 bases, J lost 1 base, and 10 bases lay in between. This CDR3 has 15 residues.

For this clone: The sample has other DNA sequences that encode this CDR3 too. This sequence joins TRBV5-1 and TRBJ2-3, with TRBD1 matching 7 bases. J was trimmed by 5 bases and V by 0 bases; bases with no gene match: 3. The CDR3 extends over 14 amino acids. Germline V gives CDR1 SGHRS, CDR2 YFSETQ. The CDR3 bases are TGCGCCAGCAGCTTGGGACAGGGAAAAGATACGCAGTATTTT. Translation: CASSLGQGKDTQYF. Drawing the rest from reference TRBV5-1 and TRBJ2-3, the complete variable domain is KAGVTQTPRYLIKTRGQQVTLSCSPISGHRSVSWYQQTPGQGLQFLFEYFSETQRNKGNFPGRFSGRQFSNSRSEMNVSTLELGDSALYLCASSLGQGKDTQYFGPGTRLTVL.

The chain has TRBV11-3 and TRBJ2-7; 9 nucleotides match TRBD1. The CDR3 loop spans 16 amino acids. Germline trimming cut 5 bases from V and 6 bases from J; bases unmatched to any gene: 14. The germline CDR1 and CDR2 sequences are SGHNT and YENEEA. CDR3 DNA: TGTGCCAGCAGCAAAGGGGGACAGGGTGATGGTCGCGAGCAGTACTTC. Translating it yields CASSKGGQGDGREQYF. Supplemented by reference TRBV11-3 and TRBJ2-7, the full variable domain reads EAGVVQSPRYKIIEKKQPVAFWCNPISGHNTLYWYLQNLGQGPELLIRYENEEAVDDSQLPKDRFSAERLKGVDSTLKIQPAELGDSAVYLCASSKGGQGDGREQYFGPGTRLTVT.

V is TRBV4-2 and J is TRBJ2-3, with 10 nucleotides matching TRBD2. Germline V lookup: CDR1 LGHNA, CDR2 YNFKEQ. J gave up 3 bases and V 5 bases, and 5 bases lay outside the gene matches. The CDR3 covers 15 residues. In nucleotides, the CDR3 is TGTGCCAGCAGCGGCGTAGCGGGGGGAACAGATACGCAGTATTTT. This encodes CASSGVAGGTDTQYF.

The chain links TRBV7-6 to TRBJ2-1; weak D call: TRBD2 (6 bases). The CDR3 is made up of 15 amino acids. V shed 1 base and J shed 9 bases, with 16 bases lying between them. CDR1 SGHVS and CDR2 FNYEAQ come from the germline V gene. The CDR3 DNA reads TGTGCCAGCAGCTTAGGTGGTGTCGCCGGGGGTGAGCAGTTCTTC. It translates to CASSLGGVAGGEQFF.

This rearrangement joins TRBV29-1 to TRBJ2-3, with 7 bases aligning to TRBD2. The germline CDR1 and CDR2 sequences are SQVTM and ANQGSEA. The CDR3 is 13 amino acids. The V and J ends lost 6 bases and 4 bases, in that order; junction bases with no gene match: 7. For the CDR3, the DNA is TGCAGCGTCTCCGAGGGAGGGGCAGATACGCAGTATTTT. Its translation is CSVSEGGADTQYF.